This TCR beta chain was observed in a study of cytomegalovirus exposure and HLA in healthy donors. This CDR3 region has 13 residues. Trimming took 9 bases from V and 2 from J, leaving 11 bases between them. Germline V gives CDR1 MDHEN, CDR2 SYDVKM. A multiplex PCR was run with 60 Vbeta primers and 13 Jbeta primers. Repertoires were generated with immunoSEQ multiplex PCR, while TCRdb's copy carries only in-frame clones and drops some. Found here are 200,000 to 300,000 clones, 84% of them singletons; the top ten hold roughly 2%. The source material was PBMCs. The receptor comes from a woman aged 40 to 50 in good health and CMV-seropositive. The chain has TRBV28 and TRBJ1-5; maybe TRBD1 (5 bases). CDR3 nucleotides: TGTGCCAGTCGGCGGGGCCGCAATCAGCCCCAGCATTTT. It codes for CASRRGRNQPQHF.